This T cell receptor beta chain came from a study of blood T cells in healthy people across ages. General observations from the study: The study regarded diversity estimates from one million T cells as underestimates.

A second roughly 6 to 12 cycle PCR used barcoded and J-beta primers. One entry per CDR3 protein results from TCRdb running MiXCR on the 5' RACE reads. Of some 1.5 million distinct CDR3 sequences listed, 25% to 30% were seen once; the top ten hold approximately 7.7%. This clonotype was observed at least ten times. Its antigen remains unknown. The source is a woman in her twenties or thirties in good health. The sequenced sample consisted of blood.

CDR3 nucleotide sequence: TGCAGCGCGAGGGTTGGGCCCAGCATTCAGTACTTC. It codes for CSARVGPSIQYF. This rearrangement joins TRBV29-1 to TRBJ2-4; D is possibly TRBD2 (5 bases). The CDR3 extends over 12 amino acids. Trimming cost V 7 bases and J 9 bases, with 16 bases left between them. Germline values: CDR1 SQVTM, CDR2 ANQGSEA. Full variable domain (missing parts from reference TRBV29-1 and TRBJ2-4): SAVISQKPSRDICQRGTSLTIQCQVDSQVTMMFWYRQQPGQSLTLIATANQGSEATYESGFVIDKFPISRPNLTFSTLTVSNMSPEDSSIYLCSARVGPSIQYFGAGTRLSVL.